The 4 T cell receptor beta chains reported below all come from one sample, sequenced in a study of blood T cell repertoires in COVID-19 (dated by TCRdb to the early 2020s). Receptor amplification or capture employed the immunoSEQ multiplex PCR assay. The table comes from immuneACCESS by way of TCRdb, which keeps in-frame sequences with V and J called. Part of the clones is missing from these tables; in studies checked, under half for an unresolved V gene and the rest for unknown reasons. The sample profile shows tens of thousands of clones; 78% of them were found once. Clones ranked in the top ten supply 13% to 15% of the sample. Sequences were obtained from peripheral blood. Receptors originate from a man in his fifties or sixties with COVID-19, enrolled during active disease.

V is TRBV11-3 and J is TRBJ1-5, with D possibly TRBD1 on 5 matching bases. The CDR3 sequence is 15 residues long. CDR1 SGHNT and CDR2 YENEEA come from the germline V gene. Trimming pared 5 bases from V and 5 bases from J, leaving 16 bases between. The CDR3 here is CASSPGVGSHQPQHF. The DNA for the CDR3 is TGTGCCAGCAGCCCGGGGGTAGGGTCCCATCAGCCCCAGCATTTT.

This chain links TRBV11-3 with TRBJ2-7; 7 bases are shared with TRBD1. CDR1 is SGHNT, CDR2 YENEEA, per germline. The junction had 8 bases not matched to a gene; V was cut back by 3 bases and J by 6 bases. CDR3 length equals 14 residues. CDR3 region: CASSFSTGLIEQYF. The CDR3 coding sequence is TGTGCCAGCAGCTTCTCGACAGGGTTGATCGAGCAGTACTTC.

The chain recombines TRBV30 with TRBJ2-1; D possibly corresponds to TRBD1 (5 bases). Trimming stripped 2 bases from V and 2 bases from J, with 7 bases between. This CDR3 spans 13 amino acids. Germline V gene sequence: CDR1 GTSNPN, CDR2 SVGIG (reference sequence). For the CDR3, the DNA is TGTGCCTGGAGTCCAGGGACCTACAATGAGCAGTTCTTC. Its protein is CAWSPGTYNEQFF.

This sequence joins TRBV21-1 and TRBJ1-6; the table assigns TRBD1, which was not confirmed against the DNA. TRBV21-1 is a pseudogene. The CDR3 has 17 amino acids. Here the CDR3 DNA reads TGTGCCAGCAGCAAAGTAGAGGGGGCAGGCGGTAATTCACCCCTCCACTTT. This encodes CASSKVEGAGGNSPLHF.